This TCR beta chain was found in a study of T-cell reconstitution after alpha-beta-depleted transplantation in children. Unique molecular identifiers were used to barcode this TCRbeta library. TCRdb re-called the PCR reads through MiXCR, storing one row per CDR3 protein. The sample shows about 600,000 distinct CDR3 sequences, under 12% of them seen only once. Sequencing used PBMCs from the stem cell graft donor, obtained from the stem cell graft. This TCR was recovered from a human donor who donated a stem cell graft to a child with acute myeloid leukemia.

CDR3 nucleotides: TGCAGCGCCGGCCCGGGACAGGGCTATGGCTACACCTTC. This codes for CSAGPGQGYGYTF. This rearrangement joins TRBV29-1 to TRBJ1-2; 9 bases are a match to TRBD1. The germline V gene encodes CDR1 SQVTM and CDR2 ANQGSEA. The CDR3 is 13 amino acids. The V gene end was trimmed by 7 bases and the J gene end by 4 bases; junction bases not matched to a gene: 7.